Listed below are T cell receptor beta chains from one sample, sequenced in a study of blood T cell repertoires in COVID-19. TCRdb keeps only in-frame clones here, not all; method: immunoSEQ multiplex PCR. The sample consists of about 300,000 clones, 70% to 90% of them appearing once. Source material: PBMCs or T cells enriched from blood (not recorded which). These receptors were collected from a woman between 25 and 40 years old who had recovered from COVID-19. Each CDR3 is given with its conserved first and last residue. The D gene is left open where the match is weak. A clone size is listed for some rows: how often the clone was seen (once, few, many), or a class if it is expanded.

>TRBD1|TRBJ1-1|NA|TRBV7-9
CASSPQGAENTEAFF
TGTGCCAGCAGCCCTCAGGGGGCGGAGAACACTGAAGCTTTCTTT
>TRBD2|TRBJ2-7|once|TRBV10-3
CAISGSGTYEQYF
TGTGCCATCAGTGGTAGCGGGACCTACGAGCAGTACTTC
>TRBD1|TRBJ1-4|NA|TRBV7-9
CASGGHRGGNEKLFF
TGTGCCAGCGGAGGGCACAGGGGTGGTAATGAAAAACTGTTTTTT
>TRBD2|TRBJ2-5|NA|TRBV5-1
CASSSGLRETQYF
TGCGCCAGCAGCTCGGGACTAAGGGAGACCCAGTACTTC
>TRBD1|TRBJ1-5|NA|TRBV10-3
CAISRTGGIQPQHF
TGTGCCATTTCGCGGACAGGGGGCATTCAGCCCCAGCATTTT
>NA|TRBJ1-3|NA|TRBV7-9
CASSLASSGFRTIYF
TGTGCCAGCAGCTTAGCGTCAAGCGGATTTAGAACCATATATTTT
>NA|TRBJ1-5|NA|TRBV7-2
CASSPIHNQPQHF
TGTGCCAGCAGCCCGATACATAATCAGCCCCAGCATTTT
>TRBD1|TRBJ1-6|NA|TRBV30
CAWRGQGSPLHF
TGTGCCTGGAGGGGACAGGGCTCACCCCTCCACTTT
>TRBD1|TRBJ2-5|NA|TRBV12-5
CASGFGTVQETQYF
TGTGCTAGTGGTTTCGGGACAGTCCAAGAGACCCAGTACTTC
>TRBD1|TRBJ2-2|NA|TRBV11-2
CASSLGVQGLLGELFF
TGTGCCAGCAGCTTAGGGGTACAGGGGCTATTAGGGGAGCTGTTTTTT
>NA|TRBJ1-2|once|TRBV30
CAWSVLVSGYTF
TGTGCCTGGAGTGTACTGGTTTCGGGCTACACCTTC
>TRBD2|TRBJ2-2|NA|TRBV7-3
CASSHSSGGRNTGELFF
TGTGCCAGCAGCCATTCTAGCGGGGGGCGGAACACCGGGGAGCTGTTTTTT
>TRBD1|TRBJ1-2|NA|TRBV5-1
CASSSSGQGHGYTF
TGCGCCAGCAGCTCATCGGGACAGGGACATGGCTACACCTTC
>NA|TRBJ1-1|NA|TRBV6-5
CASSYGAGVVNTEAFF
TGTGCCAGCAGTTACGGAGCAGGGGTGGTGAACACTGAAGCTTTCTTT
>NA|TRBJ1-1|NA|TRBV2
CASTQGRITLNTEAFF
TGTGCCAGCACCCAGGGTCGCATAACATTGAACACTGAAGCTTTCTTT
>TRBD2|TRBJ2-1|NA|TRBV15
CATSAWTSGGAIHEQFF
TGTGCCACCAGCGCCTGGACTAGCGGGGGGGCGATTCATGAGCAGTTCTTC
>TRBD1|TRBJ1-2|once|TRBV10-3
CAIRGDRAGGYTF
TGTGCCATCAGGGGGGACAGGGCAGGTGGCTACACCTTC
>TRBD2|TRBJ2-1|NA|TRBV30
CAWSIGLAIGEQFF
TGTGCCTGGAGTATAGGACTAGCAATAGGAGAGCAGTTCTTC
>TRBD1|TRBJ2-1|few|TRBV5-4
CASSPGQGALHEQFF
TGTGCCAGCAGCCCCGGACAGGGGGCATTACATGAGCAGTTCTTC
>NA|TRBJ1-1|NA|TRBV12-3/TRBV12-4
CASSLGLGAFF
TGTGCCAGCAGTTTAGGACTGGGAGCTTTCTTT
>NA|TRBJ1-4|NA|TRBV18
CASSPRGTNEKLFF
TGTGCCAGCTCACCCCGGGGAACTAATGAAAAACTGTTTTTT
>TRBD1|TRBJ1-1|NA|TRBV10-1
CASSTGQKNTEAFF
TGCGCCAGCAGTACGGGACAGAAGAACACTGAAGCTTTCTTT
>NA|TRBJ1-6|NA|TRBV18
CASSPRGDNSPLHF
TGTGCCAGCTCACCGAGAGGTGACAATTCACCCCTCCACTTT
>NA|TRBJ1-2|NA|TRBV6-2/TRBV6-3
CASSYSREVGYTF
TGTGCCAGCAGTTACTCGAGGGAGGTTGGCTACACCTTC
>TRBD1|TRBJ1-1|once|TRBV20-1
CSASGGYRGRHTEAFF
TGCAGTGCTAGTGGGGGGTACAGGGGCCGGCACACTGAAGCTTTCTTT